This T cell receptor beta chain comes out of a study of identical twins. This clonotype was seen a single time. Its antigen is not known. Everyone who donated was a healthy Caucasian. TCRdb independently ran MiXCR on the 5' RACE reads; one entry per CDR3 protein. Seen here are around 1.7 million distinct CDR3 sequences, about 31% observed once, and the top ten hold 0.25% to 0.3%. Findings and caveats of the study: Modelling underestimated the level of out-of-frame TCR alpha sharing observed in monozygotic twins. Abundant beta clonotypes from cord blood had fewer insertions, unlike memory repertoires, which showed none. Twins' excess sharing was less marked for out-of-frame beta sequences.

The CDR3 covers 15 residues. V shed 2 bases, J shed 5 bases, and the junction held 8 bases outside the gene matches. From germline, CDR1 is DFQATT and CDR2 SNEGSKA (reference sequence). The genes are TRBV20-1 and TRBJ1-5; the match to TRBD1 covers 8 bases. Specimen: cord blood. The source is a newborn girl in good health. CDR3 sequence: CSARQGALGDQPQHF. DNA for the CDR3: TGCAGTGCTAGACAGGGGGCGTTGGGGGATCAGCCCCAGCATTTT.